A selection of T cell receptor beta chains follows, all from one sample in a study of blood T cell repertoires in COVID-19. TCRdb keeps only in-frame clones here, not all; method: immunoSEQ multiplex PCR. Of some 170,000 clones listed, about 91% are singletons. Sequenced sample: peripheral blood. Receptors originate from a woman between 50 and 59 years old with acute or convalescent COVID-19. Both conserved end residues are part of each CDR3. Each record gives: J gene, V gene, D gene, CDR3 protein. D genes are given only for firm matches.

J: TRBJ1-1; V: TRBV5-4; D: TRBD1; CDR3: CASSLKQGAASEAFF
J: TRBJ1-5; V: TRBV12-5; D: -; CDR3: CASGLYEGTQPQHF
J: TRBJ2-7; V: TRBV10-1; D: -; CDR3: CASSVGGNGEQYF
J: TRBJ2-2; V: TRBV10-1; D: -; CDR3: CASSIDREAGELFF
J: TRBJ1-3; V: TRBV27; D: -; CDR3: CASSRGPSGGNTIYF
J: TRBJ1-1; V: TRBV3-1/TRBV3-2; D: -; CDR3: CASNHLGGGTEAFF
J: TRBJ2-6; V: TRBV6-5; D: TRBD1; CDR3: CASRPRTGEANVLTF
J: TRBJ2-4; V: TRBV18; D: -; CDR3: CASSPTPDSYKNIQYF
J: TRBJ1-2; V: TRBV6-2/TRBV6-3; D: -; CDR3: CASSYGQDGSYGYTF
J: TRBJ2-7; V: TRBV6-5; D: -; CDR3: CASSYRGAEQYF
J: TRBJ1-2; V: TRBV19; D: TRBD1; CDR3: CASSIEAGGYYGYTF
J: TRBJ1-5; V: TRBV24-1; D: -; CDR3: CATSDPLRSAGDQPQHF
J: TRBJ1-5; V: TRBV7-2; D: -; CDR3: CASSRYPGLLNQPQHF
J: TRBJ1-6; V: TRBV18; D: TRBD1; CDR3: CASSPLGQGSNNSPLHF
J: TRBJ2-3; V: TRBV4-1; D: TRBD2; CDR3: CASSQIAGTSDTQYF
J: TRBJ2-7; V: TRBV3-1/TRBV3-2; D: TRBD1; CDR3: CASSHTGVYYEQYF
J: TRBJ1-1; V: TRBV3-1/TRBV3-2; D: -; CDR3: CASSPGVMNTEAFF
J: TRBJ1-2; V: TRBV28; D: -; CDR3: CASIPGTSYGYTF
J: TRBJ2-1; V: TRBV11-3; D: TRBD2; CDR3: CASSLAGLAGHNEQFF
J: TRBJ1-2; V: TRBV5-6; D: TRBD1; CDR3: CASSLTGANYGYTF
J: TRBJ1-2; V: TRBV10-2; D: -; CDR3: CASSDLTGPGYTF
J: TRBJ1-4; V: TRBV2; D: TRBD1; CDR3: CASRAMGQINEKLFF
J: TRBJ1-1; V: TRBV27; D: -; CDR3: CASREGRVNTEAFF
J: TRBJ1-1; V: TRBV28; D: TRBD1; CDR3: CASSPSTGSGVTEAFF
J: TRBJ1-1; V: TRBV19; D: -; CDR3: CASSMQGTDTEAFF
J: TRBJ1-2; V: TRBV5-1; D: TRBD1; CDR3: CASSLAGTGAGGYTF
J: TRBJ2-1; V: TRBV6-2/TRBV6-3; D: TRBD2; CDR3: CASSFPSGLPNNEQFF
J: TRBJ1-2; V: TRBV10-3; D: -; CDR3: CAISGTGQPANYGYTF
J: TRBJ2-7; V: TRBV7-2; D: TRBD1; CDR3: CASSLGQGAHYEQYF
J: TRBJ2-5; V: TRBV5-6; D: -; CDR3: CASSLEGRRETQYF
J: TRBJ1-2; V: TRBV9; D: -; CDR3: CASSVGPQGNYGYTF
J: TRBJ2-7; V: TRBV5-6; D: TRBD1; CDR3: CASSLQGQGVDEQYF
J: TRBJ2-1; V: TRBV5-1; D: TRBD2; CDR3: CASSWGGLAEGRLTYNEQFF
J: TRBJ1-4; V: TRBV6-6; D: TRBD1; CDR3: CASRTGDEKLFF
J: TRBJ1-1; V: TRBV7-2; D: TRBD1; CDR3: CASSFTGGTEAFF
J: TRBJ2-7; V: TRBV7-2; D: TRBD1; CDR3: CASSLGTGQGHEQYF
J: TRBJ1-2; V: TRBV19; D: TRBD1; CDR3: CASRPGQDRNGYTF
J: TRBJ1-2; V: TRBV6-2/TRBV6-3; D: TRBD1; CDR3: CASSYLGTGGYTF
J: TRBJ1-4; V: TRBV18; D: -; CDR3: CASSPPSVEKLFF
J: TRBJ2-3; V: TRBV10-3; D: TRBD2; CDR3: CAINPGLGDTQYF
J: TRBJ1-5; V: TRBV30; D: -; CDR3: CAWSVPGISNQPQHF
J: TRBJ2-1; V: TRBV10-3; D: -; CDR3: CAISELGDNEQFF
J: TRBJ1-1; V: TRBV6-6; D: -; CDR3: CASSYSKRSMDTEAFF
J: TRBJ1-4; V: TRBV29-1; D: TRBD1; CDR3: CSVGTGGNEKLFF
J: TRBJ2-1; V: TRBV9; D: -; CDR3: CASNVGTSLHGEQFF
J: TRBJ1-3; V: TRBV25-1; D: -; CDR3: CASSEPNREHTIYF